The next 23 T cell receptor beta chains were all read from a single sample in a study of Ad26.COV2.S vaccination and SARS-CoV-2 variants. Treatment denoted: around 19 received Ad26.COV2.S at low or high dose, single or two shots; a few received placebo; per-sample allocation not given. All samples were drawn on day 63, counting from the first vaccine or placebo injection. Only in-frame clones appear in the TCRdb table, and some are missing; sequencing was by immunoSEQ multiplex PCR. The sample shows about 350,000 clones, around 88% of them seen only once. This sample comprised peripheral blood, obtained in a trial of Ad26.COV2.S vaccine versus placebo. The receptors here all came from a person between 18 and 59 years old who received the Ad26.COV2.S COVID-19 vaccine or a placebo.

This clone was detected once. This sequence joins TRBV6-6 and TRBJ1-1, with D tentatively TRBD1 (6 bases). This CDR3 region has 14 residues. V gave up 4 bases and J gave up 1 base, with 10 bases separating them. From germline, CDR1 is MNHNY and CDR2 SVGAGI (reference sequence). CDR3: CASSSFRGNTEAFF. CDR3 bases: TGTGCCAGCAGTTCCTTCAGGGGGAACACTGAAGCTTTCTTT.

V is TRBV5-6 and J is TRBJ2-7; D gene uncertain. The CDR3 is made up of 14 amino acids. Trimming removed 4 bases at V and 2 bases at J, with 13 bases between. In germline, CDR1 is SGHDT, CDR2 YYEEEE. The CDR3 loop is CASSHVTDPYEQYF. In nucleotides, the CDR3 is TGTGCCAGCAGCCACGTCACGGATCCCTACGAGCAGTACTTC.

This clone was counted a single time. The chain carries TRBV4-3 and TRBJ1-6; 7 bases map to TRBD1. V gave up 0 bases and J gave up 12 bases; unmatched junction bases: 8. Germline V CDR1 and CDR2: LGHNA, YSLEER. The CDR3 extends over 15 amino acids. The CDR3 region is CASSQDDRAPRPLHF. In DNA, the CDR3 is TGCGCCAGCAGCCAAGATGACAGGGCCCCCCGACCCCTCCACTTT.

V gene TRBV2 combines with J gene TRBJ2-1, with 10 bases lining up with TRBD2. J was trimmed by 6 bases and V by 3 bases; bases with no gene match: 5. Germline V gene lookup returns CDR1 SNHLY and CDR2 FYNNEI. The CDR3 totals 15 residues. In nucleotides, the CDR3 is TGTGCCAGCAGTGACAGCGGGGGGGCAATCAATGAGCAGTTCTTC. Protein sequence: CASSDSGGAINEQFF.

V usage is TRBV24-1 and J usage is TRBJ2-7, with 11 bases that match TRBD1. Germline-derived CDR1 and CDR2 are KGHDR and SFDVKD. Trimming cost V 4 bases and J 3 bases; bases outside gene matches: 10. The CDR3 is 17 residues long. The CDR3 loop reads CATSESSGTGGNYEQYF. CDR3 bases: TGTGCCACCAGTGAATCCTCCGGGACAGGGGGGAACTACGAGCAGTACTTC.

This rearrangement joins TRBV10-1 to TRBJ2-1; 7 positions agree with TRBD2. CDR3 length: 16 amino acids. The germline V gene encodes CDR1 WNHNN and CDR2 SYGVQD (reference sequence). After removal of 0 bases from V and 5 bases from J, the junction contained 7 bases not matched to a gene. The DNA of the CDR3 is TGCGCCAGCAGTGAGTCAGGAGCGGGGCATAACAATGAGCAGTTCTTC. This sequence encodes CASSESGAGHNNEQFF.

This chain connects TRBV7-8 to TRBJ1-6; 7 positions agree with TRBD1. The CDR3 loop spans 14 amino acids. V lost 5 bases, J lost 8 bases, and 6 bases stayed unmatched. Germline-derived CDR1 and CDR2 are SGHVS and FQNEAQ. DNA of the CDR3: TGTGCCAGCAGCGTCCTCGACAGGGATTCACCCCTCCACTTT. Amino acid sequence: CASSVLDRDSPLHF.

The J gene is TRBJ1-3, the V gene TRBV7-9, with a tentative D call TRBD1 (5 bases). V shed 4 bases and J shed 3 bases, with 19 bases lying between them. The CDR3 extends over 17 amino acids. The V gene's germline CDR1 is SEHNR and CDR2 FQNEAQ (reference sequence). The CDR3 DNA sequence: TGTGCCAGCAGCTCGGCAGAAGGGGTAGTATTTGGAAACACCATATATTTT. This codes for CASSSAEGVVFGNTIYF.

This chain links TRBV27 with TRBJ1-6; D remains ambiguous. The length of the CDR3 is 13 residues. The V end lost 3 bases, the J end lost 9 bases, and 9 bases lay between the germline ends. CDR1 is MNHEY and CDR2 is SMNVEV in the germline V gene (reference sequence). The CDR3 sequence: CASSFVAPSPLHF. Written as DNA, the CDR3 is TGTGCCAGCAGTTTTGTTGCCCCTTCACCCCTCCACTTT.

The V call is TRBV6-5, the J call TRBJ1-4; D perhaps matches TRBD1 (5 bases). Trimming took 5 bases from V and 8 from J, leaving 18 bases between them. Germline V CDR1 and CDR2: MNHEY, SVGAGI. The CDR3 loop spans 15 amino acids. The CDR3 region is CASSLAGDWGEKLFF. The CDR3, as DNA: TGTGCCAGCAGTCTAGCAGGCGACTGGGGGGAAAAACTGTTTTTT.

V gene TRBV4-3 combines with J gene TRBJ1-2, with TRBD1 as a possible D gene (5 bases). The CDR3 spans 14 residues. V was pared by 0 bases and J by 8 bases, with 13 bases between. Germline values: CDR1 LGHNA, CDR2 YSLEER. The CDR3 DNA reads as TGCGCCAGCAGCCAAGATCGCGGGGCGCGAGGCTACACCTTC. Encoded protein: CASSQDRGARGYTF.

The chain has TRBV4-1 and TRBJ2-1, with 7 bases aligning to TRBD1. The CDR3 has 15 amino acids. With 4 bases clipped from V and 4 bases from J, the junction kept 7 bases outside the gene matches. Germline CDR1 is MGHRA and CDR2 is YSYEKL. In DNA form, the CDR3 reads TGCGCCAGCAGCCCGGGGACAGTCCCGTACAATGAGCAGTTCTTC. It specifies CASSPGTVPYNEQFF.

The rearrangement links TRBV7-9 to TRBJ1-5; maybe TRBD1 (6 bases). The CDR3 runs to 16 residues. Germline-derived CDR1 and CDR2 are SEHNR and FQNEAQ (reference sequence). V shed 1 base and J shed 0 bases, with 10 bases lying between them. The DNA of the CDR3 is TGTGCCAGCAGCTTAGGAGGGGGAGATAGCAATCAGCCCCAGCATTTT. It is translated as CASSLGGGDSNQPQHF.

As regards this clone: Compared with germline, one end of the junction differs, possibly owing to a read error. V is TRBV11-1 and J is TRBJ2-1; TRBD2 matches 11 bases. Germline lookup yields CDR1 SGHAT and CDR2 FQDESV (reference sequence). This CDR3 spans 16 amino acids. This chain's CDR3 is CASSLATSGRGHEQFF. CDR3 in DNA: TGTGCCAGCAGCCTAGCTACTAGCGGGAGAGGGCATGAGCAGTTCTTC.

This clone has just a few counts. V usage is TRBV7-6 and J usage is TRBJ2-3; D is unclear. Looked up from germline, CDR1 is SGHVS and CDR2 is FNYEAQ. The CDR3 is 14 amino acids. Trimming removed 3 bases from V and 1 base from J, with 8 bases in between. CDR3 sequence reads: CASSFRTGTDTQYF. CDR3 coding DNA: TGTGCCAGCAGCTTCCGGACCGGCACAGATACGCAGTATTTT.

The chain has TRBV27 and TRBJ2-7, with TRBD2 matching 11 bases. The CDR3 extends over 19 amino acids. V was clipped by 2 bases and J by 0 bases; unmatched bases: 12. Germline V gene sequence: CDR1 MNHEY, CDR2 SMNVEV (reference sequence). CDR3 sequence: CASSLQGPTSGISSYEQYF. The CDR3 DNA follows: TGTGCCAGCAGTTTACAGGGGCCGACTAGCGGGATTTCCTCCTACGAGCAGTACTTC.

V and J are TRBV5-1 and TRBJ2-5; TRBD1 aligns across 9 bases. There are 14 residues in the CDR3. With V trimmed by 8 bases and J by 5 bases, 10 bases remained unmatched. CDR1 SGHRS and CDR2 YFSETQ come from the germline V gene. CDR3 sequence (DNA): TGCGCCAGTAGTCCGGGACAGGGTGCGGAGACCCAGTACTTC. Protein sequence: CASSPGQGAETQYF.

The V gene is TRBV19, the J gene TRBJ2-1; TRBD2 aligns across 8 bases. CDR1 and CDR2 from the germline V gene are LNHDA and SQIVND (reference sequence). V trimming: 4 bases; J trimming: 8 bases; junction bases outside the gene matches: 7. The CDR3 sequence is 14 residues long. In DNA form, the CDR3 reads TGTGCCAGTAGTAAAGGACTAGCAGTACATGAGCAGTTCTTC. This gives the protein CASSKGLAVHEQFF.

Concerning this clone: A much larger clone is a single base away; this may be a read error. The chain is built from TRBV6-1 and TRBJ2-7; a weak D match, TRBD2 (5 bases). V dropped 1 base and J dropped 0 bases, with 7 bases sitting between them. The CDR3 totals 14 residues. Germline V gene lookup returns CDR1 MNHNS and CDR2 SASEGT. The CDR3: CASSEGESSYEQYF. DNA for the CDR3: TGTGCCAGCAGTGAAGGGGAGAGCTCCTACGAGCAGTACTTC.

V gene TRBV5-1 combines with J gene TRBJ2-1; 12 bases line up with TRBD2. Germline CDR1 and CDR2: SGHRS and YFSETQ. The CDR3 spans 16 residues. V lost 0 bases, J lost 7 bases, and 5 bases stayed unmatched. CDR3 residues: CASSLGLAGGYNEQFF. CDR3 DNA sequence: TGCGCCAGCAGCTTGGGTCTAGCGGGAGGGTATAATGAGCAGTTCTTC.

The chain uses TRBV15 and TRBJ1-3; 8 nucleotides agree with TRBD1. J was trimmed by 2 bases and V by 3 bases; bases with no gene match: 6. Germline V gene lookup returns CDR1 LNHNV and CDR2 YYDKDF (reference sequence). CDR3 size: 16 residues. This CDR3 is CATSRGDRRAGNTIYF. CDR3 coding DNA: TGTGCCACCAGCAGGGGGGACAGGCGGGCTGGAAACACCATATATTTT.

This chain links TRBV27 with TRBJ1-2; 9 nucleotides agree with TRBD1. The CDR3 sequence is 13 residues long. Per the germline V gene, CDR1 is MNHEY and CDR2 is SMNVEV (reference sequence). The trim removed 8 bases at V and 8 bases at J, leaving 9 bases unmatched. This CDR3 is CASGLQGAQGYTF. The CDR3 bases are TGTGCCAGCGGCCTACAGGGGGCGCAGGGCTACACCTTC.

The gene calls are TRBV28 and TRBJ1-2; D perhaps matches TRBD1 (5 bases). The germline V gene encodes CDR1 MDHEN and CDR2 SYDVKM. Trimming took off 5 bases at V and 0 bases at J, with 16 bases between the two ends. This CDR3 has 16 residues. The CDR3 DNA is TGTGCCAGCAGTAGCCCGGGGCCGATGACTAACTATGGCTACACCTTC. Translating gives CASSSPGPMTNYGYTF.